This T cell receptor (beta chain) was documented in a study of shared clonotypes between healthy human individuals. Study in general: The composition of the donors was a couple of women and a few men aged 18 to 49.

J lost 3 bases, V lost 1 base, and 6 bases had no gene match. Germline lookup yields CDR1 SEHNR and CDR2 FQNEAQ (reference sequence). The CDR3 covers 16 residues. The naive CD8 fraction comprised CD45RO-negative cells positively selected for CCR7 and excluded terminally differentiated effector memory CD45RA+ cells. Using immunoSEQ multiplex PCR, the repertoire was profiled, and TCRdb retains in-frame clones only, with some absent. The sample gives just over 2,000,000 clones, less than 95% of which show up once; roughly 1% is in the top ten. Sequencing used naive CD8+ T cells sorted from blood. The sequence came from a man aged 18 to 30 in good health. The rearrangement uses TRBV7-9 and TRBJ2-1, with 7 bases identical to TRBD2. The CDR3 DNA reads TGTGCCAGCAGCTTAGATCTGGGCGGGAGCTACAATGAGCAGTTCTTC. It codes for CASSLDLGGSYNEQFF.